Following are 22 T cell receptor beta chains from one sample sequenced in a study of cytomegalovirus exposure and HLA in healthy donors. Primers included in the PCR were 60 Vbeta and 13 Jbeta primers. Profiled with immunoSEQ multiplex PCR; TCRdb holds only in-frame clones, not every one. Among about 170,000 clones listed, 84% were seen once. What was sequenced was PBMCs. Source of these receptors: a girl between 5 and 17 years old in good health and CMV-seropositive.

This clone turned up a few times. Germline and junction disagree at one end, which may indicate a read error. The chain combines TRBV7-9 with TRBJ2-7, with TRBD1 matching over 12 bases. This CDR3 is 16 amino acids long. Germline V gene data show CDR1 as SEHNR and CDR2 as FQNEAQ (reference sequence). The CDR3 DNA follows: TGTTCCAGCAGCTTGTACGGGACAGGGGGCGCGGGGGAGCAGTACTTC. Protein sequence: CSSSLYGTGGAGEQYF. The complete variable domain, with remaining parts taken from reference TRBV7-9 and TRBJ2-7, reads DTGVSQNPRHKITKRGQNVTFRCDPISEHNRLYWYRQTLGQGPEFLTYFQNEAQLEKSRLLSDRFSAERPKGSFSTLEIQRTEQGDSAMYLCSSSLYGTGGAGEQYFGPGTRLTVT.

This clone was detected a few times. The chain has TRBV29-1 and TRBJ2-3; TRBD2 might be the D (6 bases). Between the trimmed V and J ends, which lost 5 bases and 10 bases, there was a span of 10 bases. This CDR3 contains 10 residues. Per germline, CDR1 SQVTM and CDR2 ANQGSEA. The CDR3 DNA is TGCAGCGTTCGGGACTCGGCGCAGTATTTT. Translating it yields CSVRDSAQYF.

This chain links TRBV6-1 with TRBJ2-5; the D gene is possibly TRBD1 (5 bases). The J call could be wrong; TRBJ2-7 is a better fit for the DNA end. Germline CDR1 is MNHNS and CDR2 is SASEGT. This CDR3 comprises 15 residues. The CDR3 DNA reads as TGTGCCAGCAGTGGCACGACAGTTTCCCCCTACGAGCAGTACTTC. It specifies CASSGTTVSPYEQYF.

The rearrangement uses TRBV11-3 and TRBJ1-2; D perhaps matches TRBD1 (6 bases). The CDR3 contains 15 residues. CDR1 is SGHNT, CDR2 YENEEA, per germline. The V and J ends lost 4 bases and 8 bases respectively, with 20 bases between them. The CDR3 region is CASSYSRDKPMGYTF. CDR3 nucleotide sequence: TGTGCCAGCAGCTACTCCCGGGACAAGCCTATGGGCTACACCTTC.

The rearrangement uses TRBV7-8 and TRBJ1-2; 8 bases match TRBD1. Germline assignment: CDR1 SGHVS and CDR2 FQNEAQ. The CDR3 covers 15 residues. V trimming: 4 bases; J trimming: 4 bases; junction bases outside the gene matches: 8. The CDR3 is CASSSDRALRYGYTF. In DNA, the CDR3 is TGTGCCAGCAGCTCGGACAGGGCGTTACGCTATGGCTACACCTTC.

The rearrangement links TRBV11-2 to TRBJ1-1, with D unclear. The CDR3 is 13 residues long. V shed 1 base and J shed 5 bases, with 8 bases lying between them. The germline V gene has CDR1 SGHAT and CDR2 FQNNGV. The chain's CDR3 is CASSLGGATEAFF. Written as DNA, the CDR3 is TGTGCCAGCAGCTTAGGGGGAGCTACTGAAGCTTTCTTT.

The rearrangement joins TRBV5-4 to TRBJ1-1; 8 bases align to TRBD1. J lost 3 bases, V lost 3 bases, and 1 base had no gene match. Germline V gene sequence: CDR1 SGHNT, CDR2 YYREEE (reference sequence). The CDR3 extends over 13 amino acids. CDR3 coding DNA: TGTGCCAGCAGCTGGGACAGGTACACTGAAGCTTTCTTT. It is translated as CASSWDRYTEAFF.

The gene calls are TRBV5-8 and TRBJ2-7, with D maybe TRBD1 (5 bases). The CDR3 length is 14 residues. V dropped 0 bases and J dropped 2 bases, with 9 bases sitting between them. From germline, CDR1 is SGHTS and CDR2 YDEGEE. CDR3 sequence reads: CASSLEGSTYEQYF. CDR3 bases: TGTGCCAGCAGCTTGGAGGGGTCCACCTACGAGCAGTACTTC.

V and J are TRBV2 and TRBJ2-7; D possibly corresponds to TRBD1 (7 bases). The CDR3 runs 14 residues. Trimming cost V 8 bases and J 2 bases, with 16 bases left between them. CDR1 and CDR2 from the germline V gene are SNHLY and FYNNEI. CDR3 nucleotide sequence: TGTGCCAGCGATGAGGAGGGACAGCCCTACGAGCAGTACTTC. It yields the protein CASDEEGQPYEQYF.

The rearrangement uses TRBV7-2 and TRBJ1-6; tentative D call: TRBD1 (5 bases). The CDR3 runs to 14 residues. Trimming took 5 bases from V and 7 from J, leaving 12 bases between them. Germline V CDR1 and CDR2: SGHTA, FQGNSA. The CDR3 sequence: CASSPGGGNSPLHF. The CDR3 bases are TGTGCCAGCAGCCCCGGCGGGGGAAATTCACCCCTCCACTTT.

The V gene is TRBV19, the J gene TRBJ2-7; 8 nucleotides line up with TRBD1. This CDR3 spans 12 amino acids. Trimming removed 5 bases from V and 7 bases from J; junction bases left unmatched: 4. The germline gives CDR1 LNHDA, CDR2 SQIVND (reference sequence). This chain's CDR3 is CASSATGGEQYF. The CDR3 bases are TGTGCCAGTAGTGCCACAGGGGGGGAGCAGTACTTC.

V gene TRBV19 combines with J gene TRBJ1-2, with 7 bases that match TRBD1. The CDR3 contains 15 residues. J was trimmed by 8 bases and V by 5 bases; bases with no gene match: 14. Germline V gives CDR1 LNHDA, CDR2 SQIVND (reference sequence). The CDR3 protein is CASSAGTARLRGYTF. In DNA, the CDR3 is TGTGCCAGTAGTGCGGGGACAGCTCGGCTGAGAGGCTACACCTTC.

The chain has TRBV9 and TRBJ2-1; 11 positions match TRBD2. V lost 5 bases, J lost 2 bases, and 3 bases stayed unmatched. The V gene's germline CDR1 is SGDLS and CDR2 YYNGEE. CDR3 length equals 15 residues. The CDR3 sequence is CASSEGLAAYNEQFF. The DNA for the CDR3 is TGTGCCAGCAGTGAGGGACTAGCGGCCTACAATGAGCAGTTCTTC.

J is TRBJ1-6 and V is TRBV4-2; D gene ambiguous. Germline V CDR1 and CDR2: LGHNA, YNFKEQ. The CDR3 sequence is 13 residues long. The germline V and J ends were trimmed by 4 bases and 15 bases, with 16 bases remaining between them. The CDR3 loop is CASSPVPSEGLHF. The CDR3 nucleotides read TGTGCCAGCAGCCCAGTCCCCAGCGAGGGCCTCCACTTT.

J is TRBJ1-1 and V is TRBV11-3; no firm D call. This CDR3 has 14 amino acids. V was pared by 4 bases and J by 3 bases, with 12 bases between. The germline CDR1 and CDR2 sequences are SGHNT and YENEEA. Written as DNA, the CDR3 is TGTGCCAGCAGCTGGTCCCGGGTGGACACTGAAGCTTTCTTT. Translated, it gives CASSWSRVDTEAFF.

The chain links TRBV15 to TRBJ2-7, with D hard to call. CDR3 length: 13 residues. Trimming took 5 bases from V and 0 from J, leaving 8 bases between them. In germline, CDR1 is LNHNV, CDR2 YYDKDF (reference sequence). Written as DNA, the CDR3 is TGTGCCACCAGCGGAGTAGCCTCCTACGAGCAGTACTTC. Its protein product is CATSGVASYEQYF. Combining the CDR3 with reference TRBV15 and TRBJ2-7 gives the whole variable domain DAMVIQNPRYQVTQFGKPVTLSCSQTLNHNVMYWYQQKSSQAPKLLFHYYDKDFNNEADTPDNFQSRRPNTSFCFLDIRSPGLGDTAMYLCATSGVASYEQYFGPGTRLTVT.

CDR3 in amino acids: CASSPFITSGGAVDEQYF. Here the CDR3 DNA reads TGTGCCAGCTCACCATTCATTACTAGCGGGGGGGCCGTCGACGAGCAGTACTTC. The J gene is TRBJ2-7, the V gene TRBV18; 13 nucleotides match TRBD2. The V gene end was trimmed by 2 bases and the J gene end by 5 bases; junction bases not matched to a gene: 12. The CDR3 sequence is 18 residues long. The V gene's germline CDR1 is KGHSH and CDR2 LQKENI.

The chain combines TRBV4-1 with TRBJ1-5, with D unresolved. Trimming stripped 2 bases from V and 6 bases from J, with 8 bases between. Germline values: CDR1 MGHRA, CDR2 YSYEKL. This CDR3 is 13 amino acids long. CDR3 amino acids: CASSQIPSQPQHF. CDR3 sequence (DNA): TGCGCCAGCAGCCAAATCCCGAGTCAGCCCCAGCATTTT.

The chain recombines TRBV4-1 with TRBJ2-5; 7 bases are shared with TRBD1. Matching the DNA end better, TRBJ2-7 makes the J call doubtful. The CDR3 sequence is 14 residues long. Germline loops: CDR1 MGHRA, CDR2 YSYEKL. For the CDR3, the DNA is TGCGCCAGCAGCCAAATGACAGGGAGTTACGAGCAGTACTTC. Translation: CASSQMTGSYEQYF.

V is TRBV6-5 and J is TRBJ1-1; D remains ambiguous. The ends were cut back, 8 bases at V and 1 base at J, with 8 bases in the middle. This CDR3 has 12 amino acids. The V gene's germline CDR1 is MNHEY and CDR2 SVGAGI. In DNA form, the CDR3 reads TGTGCCAGCTGGCTTCCGAACACTGAAGCTTTCTTT. This sequence encodes CASWLPNTEAFF.

This rearrangement joins TRBV6-4 to TRBJ1-2; a weak D match, TRBD1 (6 bases). CDR3 length: 16 residues. CDR1 and CDR2 (germline): MRHNA, SNTAGT. Trimming took 6 bases from V and 0 from J, leaving 17 bases between them. The CDR3 bases are TGTGCCAGCAGACCTGACTCCAGGGGCACTAACTATGGCTACACCTTC. Translated: CASRPDSRGTNYGYTF.

The chain has TRBV30 and TRBJ2-3; D unclear. Between the trimmed V and J ends, which lost 3 bases and 2 bases, there was a span of 12 bases. CDR1 and CDR2 from the germline V gene are GTSNPN and SVGIG (reference sequence). This CDR3 region has 14 residues. In DNA, the CDR3 is TGTGCCTGGAGCCGGCTTGAGGTCACAGATACGCAGTATTTT. Translating it yields CAWSRLEVTDTQYF.